These T cell receptor beta chains were read from a single sample in a study of T-cell reconstitution after alpha-beta-depleted transplantation in children. Each CDR3 protein gets one entry after TCRdb re-called the PCR reads with MiXCR. The sample has about 300,000 distinct CDR3 sequences; around 9.1% are singletons. Here the sequenced sample was PBMCs, taken before TCRalphabeta/CD19-depleted stem cell transplant. The receptors derive from a boy under three years old with acute myeloid leukemia, due to receive a stem cell transplant. The CDR3 runs from the conserved cysteine through the conserved F or W. A D gene is named only where the DNA matches it firmly. The size of a clone is reported for some rows only, either as once, few or many, or as a class for expanded clones.

>16|many|TRBV11-3|TRBJ2-1|NA
TGTGCCAGCAGCCCTTTCGTAAGACGGAAGTATGGTGAGCAGTTCTTC
CASSPFVRRKYGEQFF
>16|many|TRBV5-4|TRBJ1-6|NA
TGTGCCAGCAGCCACCCCCGACGTGGCTTTAATTCACCCCTCCACTTT
CASSHPRRGFNSPLHF
>17|NA|TRBV7-9|TRBJ2-1|TRBD2
TGTGCCAGCAGCCCGCTCGGACTAGCGGGGCCGAGCAATGAGCAGTTCTTC
CASSPLGLAGPSNEQFF
>12|many|TRBV20-1|TRBJ2-7|NA
TGCAGTGCTAGAGTGCTGGGCTACGAGCAGTACTTC
CSARVLGYEQYF
>17|NA|TRBV11-2|TRBJ2-2|NA
TGTGCCAGCAGCTCTCTAGCCAGGCCCCGATATACCAGGGAGCTGTTTTTT
CASSSLARPRYTRELFF
>20|NA|TRBV5-1|TRBJ2-5|NA
TGCGCCAGCAGCTTAGGACGAACATTAAGAGGTATTCGAGCCCAAGAGACCCAGTACTTC
CASSLGRTLRGIRAQETQYF
>13|NA|TRBV11-2|TRBJ2-7|TRBD1
TGTGCCAGCAGATCCACAGGGGTAGGGGAGCAGTACTTC
CASRSTGVGEQYF
>15|many|TRBV7-2|TRBJ2-2|NA
TGTGCCAGCAGCATCCACGGGAGTAGGACCGGGGAGCTGTTTTTT
CASSIHGSRTGELFF
>17|many|TRBV5-1|TRBJ1-1|NA
TGCGCCAGCAGCTTGGGCCCGGGCCGTGGAGCTGACACTGAAGCTTTCTTT
CASSLGPGRGADTEAFF
>14|many|TRBV7-2|TRBJ2-3|NA
TGTGCCAGCAGCTTAGCTAGCGCTACAGATACGCAGTATTTT
CASSLASATDTQYF
>17|few|TRBV9|TRBJ2-1|NA
TGTGCCAGCAGCGTAACCACCGGGACCATGGGGTACAATGAGCAGTTCTTC
CASSVTTGTMGYNEQFF
>15|NA|TRBV19|TRBJ2-7|TRBD2
TGTGCCAGTAGTGTCGGACTAGCGGGAGGAAACGAGCAGTACTTC
CASSVGLAGGNEQYF
>13|NA|TRBV24-1|TRBJ2-5|TRBD2
TGTGCCACCAGTGGGCGGGGAGGGGAGACCCAGTACTTC
CATSGRGGETQYF
>13|many|TRBV27|TRBJ2-7|NA
TGTGCCAGCAGAATAAGGGGCAGCTACGAGCAGTACTTC
CASRIRGSYEQYF
>15|many|TRBV11-2|TRBJ1-4|TRBD1
TGTGCCAGCAGCCCGACGGGACAGGGCTCGGAAAAACTGTTTTTT
CASSPTGQGSEKLFF
>15|NA|TRBV7-6|TRBJ2-3|NA
TGTGCCAGCAGCTTATACGGGGACGTCACAGATACGCAGTATTTT
CASSLYGDVTDTQYF
>16|many|TRBV28|TRBJ2-3|TRBD2
TGTGCCAGCAACCCCCCTAGCGGGGTACGGGCAGATACGCAGTATTTT
CASNPPSGVRADTQYF
>15|many|TRBV18|TRBJ1-5|NA
TGTGCCAGCTCACGCCTCCGGGGCTGGACGGAGCCCCAGCATTTT
CASSRLRGWTEPQHF
>14|many|TRBV5-1|TRBJ2-5|NA
TGCGCCAGCAGCTTGACAACGAGTGGAGAGACCCAGTACTTC
CASSLTTSGETQYF
>16|NA|TRBV12-3/TRBV12-4|TRBJ2-7|TRBD2
TGTGCCAGCAGTTTCAGGAGACTAGCGGGATTTTACGAGCAGTACTTC
CASSFRRLAGFYEQYF
>14|few|TRBV29-1|TRBJ2-5|NA
TGCAGCGTTGAATCGACAGGGAGGGGGGAGACCCAGTACTTC
CSVESTGRGETQYF
>13|many|TRBV21-1|TRBJ2-7|NA
TGTGCCAGCAGCAACAATGACAGCTACGAGCAGTACTTC
CASSNNDSYEQYF
>12|many|TRBV20-1|TRBJ2-5|NA
TGCAGTGCTAGGCCAACTACGAGGGCCCAGTACTTC
CSARPTTRAQYF
>13|many|TRBV7-9|TRBJ2-7|NA
TGTGCCAGCAGCCCTCGAGGGGAGTACGAGCAGTACTTC
CASSPRGEYEQYF
>14|many|TRBV29-1|TRBJ2-7|TRBD1
TGCAGCGTCGTGGGACAGGGTTTACCCTACGAGCAGTACTTC
CSVVGQGLPYEQYF
>17|NA|TRBV6-2/TRBV6-3|TRBJ2-1|TRBD2
TGTGCCAGCAGTTACCCAATAGCGGGAGGTTCCTACAATGAGCAGATCTTC
CASSYPIAGGSYNEQIF
>16|many|TRBV7-2|TRBJ2-1|TRBD2
TGTGCCAGCAGCTTAGCGAGCGGGAGCTCCTACAATCAGCAGTTCTTC
CASSLASGSSYNQQFF
>15|NA|TRBV20-1|TRBJ2-1|NA
TGCAGTGCTAGAGGGGGAATACACCCATACAATGAGCAGTTCTTC
CSARGGIHPYNEQFF
>15|many|TRBV11-2|TRBJ2-2|TRBD1
TGTGCCACCATCACCACGACAGGGCTTACCGGGGAGCTGTTTTTT
CATITTTGLTGELFF
>14|few|TRBV4-3|TRBJ2-3|NA
TGCGCCAGCAGCCAAGTTTTGGGCACAGATACGCAGTATTTT
CASSQVLGTDTQYF
>11|many|TRBV28|TRBJ2-2|NA
TGTGCCAGCACAAAAGAGGGGGAGCTGTTTTTT
CASTKEGELFF
>14|many|TRBV20-1|TRBJ2-4|NA
TGCAGTGCTAGAGTCGGGACCTTAAAAAACATTCAGTACTTC
CSARVGTLKNIQYF
>16|many|TRBV5-1|TRBJ2-3|TRBD2
TGCGCCAGCAGCTTCCTAGCGGGCTACGGGGTAGATACGCAGTATTTT
CASSFLAGYGVDTQYF
>13|many|TRBV18|TRBJ2-7|TRBD1
TGTGCCAGCTCTCCGGACAGGGTCAACGAGCAGTACTTC
CASSPDRVNEQYF
>15|few|TRBV7-2|TRBJ1-5|NA
TGTGCCAGCAGCTTGCAGACAGGCGCCAATCAGCCCCAGCATTTT
CASSLQTGANQPQHF
>14|many|TRBV10-3|TRBJ2-3|TRBD2
TGTGCCATCAAGAGCGGGGCTGGCACAGATACGCAGTATTTT
CAIKSGAGTDTQYF
>17|many|TRBV5-1|TRBJ2-3|NA
TGCGCCAGCAGCTTCCGCGGGACCCCAGTGGGTACAGATACGCAGTATTTT
CASSFRGTPVGTDTQYF
>14|few|TRBV7-2|TRBJ2-2|NA
TGTGCCAGCAGCGTACCCCCGGGATCCGGGGAGCTGTTTTTT
CASSVPPGSGELFF
>16|many|TRBV12-3/TRBV12-4|TRBJ2-7|NA
TGTGCCAGCAGTTTATGTAGTCTCGGGGTTCTCTACGAGCAGTACTTC
CASSLCSLGVLYEQYF
>14|NA|TRBV5-4|TRBJ2-2|NA
TGTGCCAGCAGCTGGGACCAGAACACCGGGGAGCTGTTTTTT
CASSWDQNTGELFF
>16|many|TRBV4-3|TRBJ1-5|NA
TGCGCCAGCAGCCAAGACCTGTGGTCCGGCAGTCAGCCCCAGCATTTT
CASSQDLWSGSQPQHF
>14|many|TRBV28|TRBJ2-7|NA
TGTGCCAGCAGCTGGGACATCAGCTCCTACGAGCAGTACTTC
CASSWDISSYEQYF
>15|many|TRBV20-1|TRBJ2-2|NA
TGCAGTGCTTCCCACAATTTCCAGAACACCGGGGAGCTGTTTTTT
CSASHNFQNTGELFF
>13|many|TRBV18|TRBJ2-7|TRBD1
TGTGCCAGTAGAGCGACAGGGGCCTACGAGCAGTACTTC
CASRATGAYEQYF
>15|NA|TRBV2|TRBJ2-1|TRBD2
TGTGCCAGCAGCGAGCGGGAGAGGGCTTACAATGAGCAGTTCTTC
CASSERERAYNEQFF
>12|many|TRBV5-5|TRBJ2-3|NA
TGTGCCAGCAGCCCGACAGCAGATACGCAGTATTTT
CASSPTADTQYF
>17|many|TRBV4-2|TRBJ2-6|TRBD2
TGTGCCAGCAGCCAGGGACTAGCGGTATCTGGGGCCAACGTCCTGACTTTC
CASSQGLAVSGANVLTF
>14|many|TRBV5-1|TRBJ2-2|NA
TGCGCCAGCAGCTTGGGGGCTGCCACCGGGGAGCTGTTTTTT
CASSLGAATGELFF
>15|many|TRBV12-3/TRBV12-4|TRBJ2-2|NA
TGTGCCAGCATCCCCCCTGGGGGAGGCACCGGGGAGCTGTTTTTT
CASIPPGGGTGELFF
>17|many|TRBV28|TRBJ2-2|TRBD2
TGTGCCAGCAGTTTCCCGGGACTAGCGGGAGAAATCGGGGAGCTGTTTTTT
CASSFPGLAGEIGELFF
>14|many|TRBV12-3/TRBV12-4|TRBJ2-1|NA
TGTGCCAGCAGTCCTGACTCCCCGGGGTCATTGCAGTTCTTC
CASSPDSPGSLQFF
>12|many|TRBV29-1|TRBJ2-7|NA
TGCAGCGTTGAGAACAGTTCGTTCGAGCAGTACTTC
CSVENSSFEQYF
>12|NA|TRBV6-1|TRBJ1-3|NA
TGTGCCAGCAAAAACTCTGGAAACACCATATATTTT
CASKNSGNTIYF
>16|many|TRBV6-1|TRBJ2-2|NA
TGTGCCAGCAGTCGACGGGGACCGCTAAACACCGGGGAGCTGTTTTTT
CASSRRGPLNTGELFF